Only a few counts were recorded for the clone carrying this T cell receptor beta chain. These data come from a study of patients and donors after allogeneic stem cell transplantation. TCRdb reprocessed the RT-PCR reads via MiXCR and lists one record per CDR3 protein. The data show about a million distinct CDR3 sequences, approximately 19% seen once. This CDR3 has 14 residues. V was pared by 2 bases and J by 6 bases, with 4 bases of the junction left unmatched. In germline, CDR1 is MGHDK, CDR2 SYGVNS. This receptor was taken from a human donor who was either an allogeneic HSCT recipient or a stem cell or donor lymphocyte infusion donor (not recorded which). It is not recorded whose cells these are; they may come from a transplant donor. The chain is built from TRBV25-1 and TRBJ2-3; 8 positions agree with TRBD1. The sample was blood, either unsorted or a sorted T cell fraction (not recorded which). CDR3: CASSEQGARDTQYF. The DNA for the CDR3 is TGTGCCAGCAGTGAACAGGGGGCAAGGGATACGCAGTATTTT.